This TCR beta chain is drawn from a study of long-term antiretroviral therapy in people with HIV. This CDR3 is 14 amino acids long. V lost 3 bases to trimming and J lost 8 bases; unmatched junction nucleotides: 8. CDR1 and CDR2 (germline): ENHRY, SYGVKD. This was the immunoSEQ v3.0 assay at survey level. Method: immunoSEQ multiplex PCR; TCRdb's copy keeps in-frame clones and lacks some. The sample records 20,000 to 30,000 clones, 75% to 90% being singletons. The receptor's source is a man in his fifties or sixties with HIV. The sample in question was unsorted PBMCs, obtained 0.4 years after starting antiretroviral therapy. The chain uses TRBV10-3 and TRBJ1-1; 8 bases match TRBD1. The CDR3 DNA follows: TGTGCCATCAGTGAAGGGTTCGGACAGGGAGAAGCTTTCTTT. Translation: CAISEGFGQGEAFF.